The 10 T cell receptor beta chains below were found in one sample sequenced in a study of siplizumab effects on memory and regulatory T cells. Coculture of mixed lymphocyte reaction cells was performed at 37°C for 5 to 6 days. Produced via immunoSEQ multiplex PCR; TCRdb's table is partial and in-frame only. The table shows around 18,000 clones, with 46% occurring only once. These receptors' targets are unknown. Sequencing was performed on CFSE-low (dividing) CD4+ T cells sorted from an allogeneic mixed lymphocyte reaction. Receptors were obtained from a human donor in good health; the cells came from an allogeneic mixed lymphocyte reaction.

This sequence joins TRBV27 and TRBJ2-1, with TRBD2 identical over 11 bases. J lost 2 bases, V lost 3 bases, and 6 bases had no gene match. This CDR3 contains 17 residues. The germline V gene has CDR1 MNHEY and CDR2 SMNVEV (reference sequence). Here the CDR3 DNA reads TGTGCCAGCAGTTTCCGAAAGACTAGCGGGGCCTACAATGAGCAGTTCTTC. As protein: CASSFRKTSGAYNEQFF.

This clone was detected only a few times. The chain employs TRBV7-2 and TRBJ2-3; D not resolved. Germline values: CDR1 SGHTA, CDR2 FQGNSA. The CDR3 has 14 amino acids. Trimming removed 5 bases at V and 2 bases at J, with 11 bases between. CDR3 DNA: TGTGCCAGCAGCCCAACGAGGAACACAGATACGCAGTATTTT. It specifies CASSPTRNTDTQYF.

The CDR3 DNA follows: TGTGCCAGCAGCCCTCAAGATATTCCGGGGGAAGAGCAGTACTTC. Protein product: CASSPQDIPGEEQYF. This chain links TRBV4-2 with TRBJ2-7, with D possibly matching TRBD2 (6 bases). Germline loops: CDR1 LGHNA, CDR2 YNFKEQ. The V end lost 4 bases, the J end lost 7 bases, and 20 bases lay between the germline ends. CDR3 size: 15 residues.

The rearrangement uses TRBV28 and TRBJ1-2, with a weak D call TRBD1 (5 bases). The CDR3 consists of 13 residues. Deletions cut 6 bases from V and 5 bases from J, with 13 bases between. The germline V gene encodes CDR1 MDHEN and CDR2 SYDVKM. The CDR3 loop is CASSWGESYGYTF. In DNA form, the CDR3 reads TGTGCCAGCAGCTGGGGGGAGAGTTATGGCTACACCTTC.

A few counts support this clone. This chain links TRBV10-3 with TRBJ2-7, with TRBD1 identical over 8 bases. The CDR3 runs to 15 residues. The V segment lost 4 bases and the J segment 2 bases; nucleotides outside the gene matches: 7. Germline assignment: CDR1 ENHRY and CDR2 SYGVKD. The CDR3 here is CAISGFGTGTYEQYF. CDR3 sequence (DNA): TGTGCCATCAGTGGGTTCGGGACAGGTACCTACGAGCAGTACTTC.

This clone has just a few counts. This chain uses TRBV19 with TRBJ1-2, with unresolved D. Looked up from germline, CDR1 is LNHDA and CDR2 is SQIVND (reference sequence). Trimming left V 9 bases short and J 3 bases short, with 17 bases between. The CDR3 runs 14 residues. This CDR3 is CASLELGRDYGYTF. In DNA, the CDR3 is TGTGCCAGCCTCGAATTGGGCAGAGACTATGGCTACACCTTC.

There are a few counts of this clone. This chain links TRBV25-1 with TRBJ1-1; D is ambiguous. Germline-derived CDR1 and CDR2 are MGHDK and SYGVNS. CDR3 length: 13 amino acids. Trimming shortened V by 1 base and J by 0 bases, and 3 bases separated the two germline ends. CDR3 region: CASSEFVNTEAFF. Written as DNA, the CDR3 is TGTGCCAGCAGTGAATTTGTGAACACTGAAGCTTTCTTT. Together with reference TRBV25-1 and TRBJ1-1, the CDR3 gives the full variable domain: EADIYQTPRYLVIGTGKKITLECSQTMGHDKMYWYQQDPGMELHLIHYSYGVNSTEKGDLSSESTVSRIRTEHFPLTLESARPSHTSQYLCASSEFVNTEAFFGQGTRLTVV.

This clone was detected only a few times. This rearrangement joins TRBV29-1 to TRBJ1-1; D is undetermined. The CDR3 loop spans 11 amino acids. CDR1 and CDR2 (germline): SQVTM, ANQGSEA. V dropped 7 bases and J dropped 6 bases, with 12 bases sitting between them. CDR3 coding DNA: TGCAGCGGAGAGAGGCGAGCTGAAGCTTTCTTT. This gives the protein CSGERRAEAFF.

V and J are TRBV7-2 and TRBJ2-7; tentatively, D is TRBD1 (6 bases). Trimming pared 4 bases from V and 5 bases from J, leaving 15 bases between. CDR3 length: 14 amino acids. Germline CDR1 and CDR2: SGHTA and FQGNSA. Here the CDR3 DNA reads TGTGCCAGCAGCTCCCTGTCAGGGGTCGACGAGCAGTACTTC. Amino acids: CASSSLSGVDEQYF.

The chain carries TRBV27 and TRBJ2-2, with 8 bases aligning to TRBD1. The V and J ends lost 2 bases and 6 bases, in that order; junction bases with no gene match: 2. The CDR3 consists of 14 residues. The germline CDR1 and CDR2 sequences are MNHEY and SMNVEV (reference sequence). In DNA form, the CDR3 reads TGTGCCAGCAGTTTAGAGGACAGGGCCGGGGAGCTGTTTTTT. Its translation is CASSLEDRAGELFF.